Described below is a single T cell receptor (beta chain) sequence and its context. Its antigen is not identified. The data were taken from a study of CD8+ T cells in alopecia areata. General study points: Amid tofacitinib therapy, many expanded lesional clones stayed present in scalp and blood. Sequencing of scalp samples also includes resident alphabeta T cells from normal skin.

CDR1 and CDR2 from the germline V gene are SGHVS and FNYEAQ. The V gene end was trimmed by 3 bases and the J gene end by 6 bases; junction bases not matched to a gene: 6. CDR3 size: 15 residues. Documented treatment: oral pan-JAK inhibitor, 5-10 mg twice daily. Samples from alopecia areata patients were lesional scalp punch biopsies and peripheral blood. Extracted RNA was reverse transcribed into cDNA, the sequencing template. The assay was immunoSEQ multiplex PCR, and TCRdb's table has in-frame clones only and misses some. The sample contains about 300,000 clones, roughly 60% of which appear only once.

The rearrangement joins TRBV7-6 to TRBJ2-1; 9 positions agree with TRBD2. The receptor was derived from a human donor with alopecia areata. The material was CD4+ T cells sorted from blood, obtained at week 24, from a patient treated with tofacitinib. The DNA of the CDR3 is TGTGCCAGCAGCTTGGTGGGACTAGCCGTCAATGAGCAGTTCTTC. Translating gives CASSLVGLAVNEQFF.